This passage covers 26 T cell receptor beta chains from one sample sequenced in a study of OX40 agonist ivuxolimab in advanced cancers. Assay: immunoSEQ multiplex PCR; the TCRdb copy retains only in-frame clones and omits some. The data contain some 100,000 clones, 75% to 90% of them singletons. The source material was CD4+ or CD8+ T cells sorted from blood, sampled in a trial of the OX40 agonist ivuxolimab. The receptors were sampled from an adult with an advanced solid tumor such as melanoma, head and neck, liver or kidney cancer.

The rearrangement links TRBV6-5 to TRBJ1-5; 7 bases are shared with TRBD1. The CDR3 is 13 residues long. V was clipped by 6 bases and J by 4 bases; unmatched bases: 3. The germline V gene encodes CDR1 MNHEY and CDR2 SVGAGI. The CDR3 nucleotides are TGTGCCAGCAGCCCGGACAGGAATCAGCCCCAGCATTTT. This sequence encodes CASSPDRNQPQHF.

This sequence joins TRBV30 and TRBJ1-4; a weak D match, TRBD1 (5 bases). CDR3 length: 14 residues. Germline CDR1 and CDR2: GTSNPN and SVGIG (reference sequence). Trimming removed 4 bases from V and 4 bases from J, with 13 bases in between. The CDR3 DNA reads TGTGCCTGGAACACAGGCTCACTTAATGAAAAACTGTTTTTT. It is translated as CAWNTGSLNEKLFF.

The rearrangement joins TRBV29-1 to TRBJ1-2; possible D gene TRBD1, 6 bases. The germline CDR1 and CDR2 sequences are SQVTM and ANQGSEA. The CDR3 extends over 12 amino acids. V was clipped by 7 bases and J by 7 bases, with 16 bases between them. CDR3 nucleotide sequence: TGCAGCGCCGAAGGAGGGGGTGGTGGCTACACCTTC. Encoded protein: CSAEGGGGGYTF.

In DNA, the CDR3 is TGTGCCAGCAGCAGCCTGGTAGGCTCGAAGCACGAGCAGTACGTC. Translation gives CASSSLVGSKHEQYV. The gene calls are TRBV21-1 and TRBJ2-7. TRBV21-1 is noted as a pseudogene. This CDR3 is 15 amino acids long.

V and J are TRBV5-6 and TRBJ1-1; D not resolved. The V end was cut by 0 bases, the J end by 3 bases, with 3 bases between. The CDR3 consists of 12 residues. The V gene's germline CDR1 is SGHDT and CDR2 YYEEEE. The CDR3 reads CASSLVDTEAFF. The CDR3 DNA is TGTGCCAGCAGCTTGGTCGACACTGAAGCTTTCTTT.

The CDR3: CASRTGGISNQPQHF. The CDR3 DNA reads as TGTGCCAGTCGGACAGGGGGCATTAGCAATCAGCCCCAGCATTTT. The chain has TRBV19 and TRBJ1-5; the match to TRBD1 covers 11 bases. The J segment lost 0 bases and the V segment lost 8 bases, leaving 3 bases of the junction unmatched. Germline V gene data show CDR1 as LNHDA and CDR2 as SQIVND (reference sequence). The CDR3 is 15 amino acids.

This chain joins TRBV6-1 and TRBJ2-3, with 7 bases lining up with TRBD1. The CDR3 is 15 residues long. With V trimmed by 7 bases and J by 0 bases, 7 bases remained unmatched. Germline lookup yields CDR1 MNHNS and CDR2 SASEGT. The DNA for the CDR3 is TGTGCCAGCAACCTGGGACAGACTAGCACAGATACGCAGTATTTT. Translating gives CASNLGQTSTDTQYF.

The rearrangement uses TRBV4-1 and TRBJ2-1, with D perhaps matching TRBD1 or TRBD2 (7 bases each). V shed 1 base and J shed 9 bases, with 13 bases lying between them. This CDR3 is 14 amino acids long. In germline, CDR1 is MGHRA, CDR2 YSYEKL. The DNA for the CDR3 is TGCGCCAGCAGCCAAGTAGGGGGCGGGGGTGAGCAGTTCTTC. The encoded protein is CASSQVGGGGEQFF.

The DNA for the CDR3 is TGTGCCAGCAGTTTGCTATGGGGGGGGCCCAATCAGCCCCAGCATTTT. It codes for CASSLLWGGPNQPQHF. The rearrangement joins TRBV27 to TRBJ1-5, with D tentatively TRBD1 (6 bases). The V end lost 3 bases, the J end lost 3 bases, and 15 bases lay between the germline ends. The CDR3 runs 16 residues. Germline CDR1 MNHEY, CDR2 SMNVEV (reference sequence).

With respect to this clone: At one of its ends the junction is not consistent with the germline gene, which may arise from a read error. The chain recombines TRBV6-4 with TRBJ1-2; maybe TRBD1 (6 bases). The germline V gene has CDR1 MRHNA and CDR2 SNTAGT. The CDR3 covers 15 residues. For the CDR3, the DNA is TGTGCCAGCAGTTACTCGACCAGGCAGGGGTATGGCTACACCTTC. It encodes CASSYSTRQGYGYTF.

The gene calls are TRBV6-1 and TRBJ1-2, with D maybe TRBD1 (6 bases). Per the germline V gene, CDR1 is MNHNS and CDR2 is SASEGT. Trimming left V 5 bases short and J 4 bases short, with 11 bases between. The CDR3 spans 13 residues. This CDR3 is CASSTGISYGYTF. The CDR3 DNA reads TGTGCCAGCAGTACAGGGATTTCCTATGGCTACACCTTC.

The chain has TRBV7-2 and TRBJ1-2; 7 bases fit TRBD1. In germline, CDR1 is SGHTA, CDR2 FQGNSA. This CDR3 is built from 13 residues. Trimming cost V 4 bases and J 6 bases; bases outside gene matches: 5. Here the CDR3 reads CASSSIGTDGYTF. The DNA for the CDR3 is TGTGCCAGCAGCTCTATCGGGACAGATGGCTACACCTTC.

The V gene is TRBV5-8, the J gene TRBJ1-1, with no clear D. Germline V lookup: CDR1 SGHTS, CDR2 YDEGEE. V was cut by 2 bases and J by 6 bases, with 8 bases left in between. CDR3 length: 12 amino acids. In nucleotides, the CDR3 is TGTGCCAGCAGCTTTGGGGTCCCTGAAGCTTTCTTT. Translated: CASSFGVPEAFF.

This clone was detected only once. CDR3 sequence: CASSQERAGPNEQYF. The CDR3 nucleotides read TGTGCCAGCAGCCAAGAGAGGGCAGGACCCAACGAGCAGTACTTC. V and J are TRBV4-2 and TRBJ2-7; tentatively, D is TRBD2 (5 bases). The CDR3 totals 15 residues. Looked up from germline, CDR1 is LGHNA and CDR2 is YNFKEQ. Deletions cut 0 bases from V and 5 bases from J, with 14 bases between.

The chain couples TRBV6-1 to TRBJ2-3; D uncertain. The V gene's germline CDR1 is MNHNS and CDR2 SASEGT. The CDR3 sequence is 12 residues long. Trimming cost V 6 bases and J 0 bases, with 4 bases left between them. The CDR3 here is CASSRSTDTQYF. CDR3 nucleotides: TGTGCCAGCAGCAGGAGCACAGATACGCAGTATTTT.

This clone was seen just once. The chain links TRBV27 to TRBJ2-5, with D unclear. This CDR3 is 13 amino acids long. Per germline, CDR1 MNHEY and CDR2 SMNVEV (reference sequence). V lost 8 bases and J lost 1, with 11 bases in between. CDR3 in amino acids: CASSHRIQETQYF. The CDR3 DNA follows: TGTGCCAGCTCCCACCGGATCCAAGAGACCCAGTACTTC.

This clone has more than one count but fewer than ten. The rearrangement links TRBV18 to TRBJ1-2, with D maybe TRBD1 (6 bases). Germline V gene data show CDR1 as KGHSH and CDR2 as LQKENI. The CDR3 is 13 residues long. Trimming cost V 3 bases and J 2 bases, with 7 bases left between them. CDR3 coding DNA: TGTGCCAGCTCACCGGGGGCGAACTATGGCTACACCTTC. Its translation: CASSPGANYGYTF.

J is TRBJ1-5 and V is TRBV7-2, with D unclear. The CDR3 is 13 amino acids. The V gene's germline CDR1 is SGHTA and CDR2 FQGNSA. V was pared by 5 bases and J by 5 bases, with 10 bases between. The CDR3: CASSTYGYQPQHF. The DNA for the CDR3 is TGTGCCAGCAGCACCTACGGGTATCAGCCCCAGCATTTT. Full variable domain (remainder filled in from reference TRBV7-2 and TRBJ1-5): GAGVSQSPSNKVTEKGKDVELRCDPISGHTALYWYRQSLGQGLEFLIYFQGNSAPDKSGLPSDRFSAERTGGSVSTLTIQRTQQEDSAVYLCASSTYGYQPQHFGDGTRLSIL.

In its sample, this clone was seen once. V and J are TRBV19 and TRBJ2-3; D may be TRBD1 (6 bases). Per germline, CDR1 LNHDA and CDR2 SQIVND (reference sequence). The CDR3 length is 15 residues. V lost 6 bases and J 4 bases, leaving 17 bases between the germline ends. CDR3 in DNA: TGTGCCAGTAGCCTAGTTGATGGGGGCGCAGATACGCAGTATTTT. Encoded protein: CASSLVDGGADTQYF. The variable domain in full, with the rest retrieved from reference TRBV19 and TRBJ2-3, is DGGITQSPKYLFRKEGQNVTLSCEQNLNHDAMYWYRQDPGQGLRLIYYSQIVNDFQKGDIAEGYSVSREKKESFPLTVTSAQKNPTAFYLCASSLVDGGADTQYFGPGTRLTVL.

This chain joins TRBV19 and TRBJ2-2; 9 positions agree with TRBD1. The CDR3 covers 16 residues. After removal of 6 bases from V and 5 bases from J, the junction contained 10 bases not matched to a gene. CDR1 and CDR2 from the germline V gene are LNHDA and SQIVND (reference sequence). Here the CDR3 DNA reads TGTGCCAGTAGGCCCGTCGACAGGGGGTATACCGGGGAGCTGTTTTTT. The encoded protein is CASRPVDRGYTGELFF.

The genes are TRBV19 and TRBJ2-3; D gene ambiguous. The CDR3 extends over 13 amino acids. The V gene's germline CDR1 is LNHDA and CDR2 SQIVND (reference sequence). V shed 9 bases and J shed 0 bases, with 10 bases lying between them. The chain's CDR3 is CASRSSSTDTQYF. DNA of the CDR3: TGTGCCAGCCGGAGCTCTAGCACAGATACGCAGTATTTT.

The gene calls are TRBV5-1 and TRBJ2-1, with a tentative D call TRBD1 (6 bases). Trimming stripped 4 bases from V and 0 bases from J, with 11 bases between. CDR1 SGHRS and CDR2 YFSETQ come from the germline V gene. The CDR3 loop spans 15 amino acids. CDR3 residues: CASSLGQSSYNEQFF. CDR3 bases: TGCGCCAGCAGCCTCGGACAGAGCTCCTACAATGAGCAGTTCTTC.

The chain recombines TRBV6-1 with TRBJ1-1; no clear D. This CDR3 has 10 amino acids. The germline V gene encodes CDR1 MNHNS and CDR2 SASEGT. With 8 bases removed from V and 4 bases from J, the gap between germline ends came to 5 bases. The CDR3 DNA is TGTGCCAGCGCCTTCACTGAAGCTTTCTTT. It is translated as CASAFTEAFF.

This clone has a handful of counts. The chain uses TRBV28 and TRBJ1-2, with D perhaps TRBD1 (5 bases). The germline CDR1 and CDR2 sequences are MDHEN and SYDVKM. Trimming cost V 7 bases and J 8 bases, with 17 bases left between them. CDR3 length equals 13 residues. The CDR3 loop reads CASIQYGARGYTF. The CDR3 region has the DNA TGTGCCAGCATCCAGTATGGGGCGCGGGGCTACACCTTC.

This clone is labeled as medium-sized (0.01 to 0.1%). The V call is TRBV30, the J call TRBJ2-1, with 9 bases matching TRBD2. The V gene end was trimmed by 2 bases and the J gene end by 6 bases; junction bases not matched to a gene: 5. There are 14 residues in the CDR3. Germline loops: CDR1 GTSNPN, CDR2 SVGIG (reference sequence). CDR3 sequence: CAWSPGLATNEQFF. The CDR3 DNA sequence: TGTGCCTGGAGTCCAGGACTAGCGACCAATGAGCAGTTCTTC.

The J gene is TRBJ2-4, the V gene TRBV27, with no clear D. V was cut by 5 bases and J by 1 base, with 18 bases left in between. This CDR3 comprises 17 residues. Per the germline V gene, CDR1 is MNHEY and CDR2 is SMNVEV (reference sequence). CDR3 nucleotides: TGTGCCAGCAGTCCAAGACCGACCCATTATGCCAAAAACATTCAGTACTTC. Translating it yields CASSPRPTHYAKNIQYF.